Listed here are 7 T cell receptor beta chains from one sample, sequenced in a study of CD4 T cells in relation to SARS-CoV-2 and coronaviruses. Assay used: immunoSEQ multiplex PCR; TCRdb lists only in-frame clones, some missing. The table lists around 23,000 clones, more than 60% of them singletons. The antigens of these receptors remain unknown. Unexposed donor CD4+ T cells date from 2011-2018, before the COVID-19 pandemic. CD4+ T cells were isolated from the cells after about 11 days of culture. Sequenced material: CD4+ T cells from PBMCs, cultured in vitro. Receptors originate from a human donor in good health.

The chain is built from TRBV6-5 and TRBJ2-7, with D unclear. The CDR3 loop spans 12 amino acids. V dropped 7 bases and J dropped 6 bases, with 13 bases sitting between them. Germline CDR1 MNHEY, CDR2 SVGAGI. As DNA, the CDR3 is TGTGCCAGCAAAACAGACACGGTCGAGCAGTACTTC. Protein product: CASKTDTVEQYF.

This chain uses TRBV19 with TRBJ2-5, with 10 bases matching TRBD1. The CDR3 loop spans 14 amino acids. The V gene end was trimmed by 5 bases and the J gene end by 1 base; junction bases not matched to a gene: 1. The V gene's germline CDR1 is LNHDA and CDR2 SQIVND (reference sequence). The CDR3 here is CASSDRGLQETQYF. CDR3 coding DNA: TGTGCCAGTAGTGACAGGGGGCTCCAAGAGACCCAGTACTTC.

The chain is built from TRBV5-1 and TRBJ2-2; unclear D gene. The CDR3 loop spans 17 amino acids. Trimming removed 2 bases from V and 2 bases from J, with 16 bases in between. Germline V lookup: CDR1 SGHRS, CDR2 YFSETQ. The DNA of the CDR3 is TGCGCCAGCAGCTTAAATTCCCGGGCAGGTAACACCGGGGAGCTGTTTTTT. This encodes CASSLNSRAGNTGELFF.

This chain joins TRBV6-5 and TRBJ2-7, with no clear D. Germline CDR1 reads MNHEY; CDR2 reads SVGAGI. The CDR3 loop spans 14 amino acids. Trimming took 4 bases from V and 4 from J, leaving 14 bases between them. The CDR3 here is CASSSPGNSYEQYF. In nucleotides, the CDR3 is TGTGCCAGCAGTTCCCCTGGGAACTCTTACGAGCAGTACTTC.

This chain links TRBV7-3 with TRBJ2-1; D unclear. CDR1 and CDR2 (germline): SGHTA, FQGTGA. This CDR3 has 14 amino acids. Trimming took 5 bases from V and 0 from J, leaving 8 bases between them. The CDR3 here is CASSPASSYNEQFF. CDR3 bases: TGTGCCAGCAGCCCAGCGAGCTCCTACAATGAGCAGTTCTTC.

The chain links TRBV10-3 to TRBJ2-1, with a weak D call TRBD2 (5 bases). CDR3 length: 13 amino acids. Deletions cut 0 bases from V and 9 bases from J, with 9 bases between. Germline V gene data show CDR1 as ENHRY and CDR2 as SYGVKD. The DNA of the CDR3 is TGTGCCATCAGTGAGTCGGGAGCTAGTGAGCAGTTCTTC. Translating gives CAISESGASEQFF.

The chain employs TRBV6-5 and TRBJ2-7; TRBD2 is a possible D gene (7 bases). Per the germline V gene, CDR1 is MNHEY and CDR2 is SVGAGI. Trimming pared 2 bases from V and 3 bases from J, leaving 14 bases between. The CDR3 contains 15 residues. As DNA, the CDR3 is TGTGCCAGCAGTTACGGGGGGGCCCCCTACTACGAGCAGTACTTC. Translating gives CASSYGGAPYYEQYF.